The rows below give T cell receptor beta chains drawn from one sample of a study of blood T cells in healthy people across ages. One entry per CDR3 protein results from TCRdb running MiXCR on the 5' RACE reads. The table lists about 290,000 distinct CDR3 sequences, roughly 26% of them singletons. The material sequenced was blood. These receptor sequences come from a woman between 65 and 79 years old in good health. CDR3s include the opening cysteine and the closing phenylalanine or tryptophan. Fields, in order: clone size, V gene, D gene, J gene, CDR3 DNA, CDR3 protein. The D gene is left open where the match is weak. Rows may omit the clone size; those that give it use once, few, many or a size class.

clone_size: few
v_call: TRBV13
d_call: TRBD1
j_call: TRBJ2-4
cdr3_nt: TGTGCCAGCAGCTATAACAGGGGGCTTCGATACATTCAGTACTTC
cdr3_aa: CASSYNRGLRYIQYF

clone_size: -
v_call: TRBV12-3/TRBV12-4
d_call: TRBD2
j_call: TRBJ2-7
cdr3_nt: TGTGCCAGCAGTTTAGTACTAGCGGGAGACGAGCAGTACTTC
cdr3_aa: CASSLVLAGDEQYF

clone_size: -
v_call: TRBV5-1
d_call: -
j_call: TRBJ2-1
cdr3_nt: TGCGCCAGCAGCAGATCCGGGACAACCAATGAGCAGTTCTTC
cdr3_aa: CASSRSGTTNEQFF

clone_size: many
v_call: TRBV20-1
d_call: -
j_call: TRBJ2-1
cdr3_nt: TGCAGTGCTAGCCTGGCAGTCTACAATGAGCAGTTCTTC
cdr3_aa: CSASLAVYNEQFF

clone_size: -
v_call: TRBV2
d_call: -
j_call: TRBJ2-4
cdr3_nt: TGTGCCAGCAGGGAGGCAGAAAACATTCAGTACTTC
cdr3_aa: CASREAENIQYF

clone_size: few
v_call: TRBV28
d_call: -
j_call: TRBJ2-3
cdr3_nt: TGTGCCAGCAGCTCAGGGGGGGGCACAGATACGCAGTATTTT
cdr3_aa: CASSSGGGTDTQYF

clone_size: few
v_call: TRBV5-1
d_call: -
j_call: TRBJ2-2
cdr3_nt: TGCGCCAGCAGCTTGGGGAGTACCACCGGGGAGCTGTTTTTT
cdr3_aa: CASSLGSTTGELFF

clone_size: -
v_call: TRBV7-9
d_call: TRBD2
j_call: TRBJ2-1
cdr3_nt: TGTGCCAGCAGCCTGCGGACTAGCGGGATGAACTACAATGAGCAGTTCTTC
cdr3_aa: CASSLRTSGMNYNEQFF

clone_size: -
v_call: TRBV29-1
d_call: -
j_call: TRBJ2-1
cdr3_nt: TGCAGCGGAGGATACAATGAGCAGTTCTTC
cdr3_aa: CSGGYNEQFF

clone_size: many
v_call: TRBV29-1
d_call: -
j_call: TRBJ2-6
cdr3_nt: TGCAGCGTTGAAGCGGACAGCTCTGGGGCCAACGTCCTGACTTTC
cdr3_aa: CSVEADSSGANVLTF

clone_size: -
v_call: TRBV2
d_call: -
j_call: TRBJ2-5
cdr3_nt: TGTGCCAGCTTGGGAGGAGGCCAAGAGACCCAGTACTTC
cdr3_aa: CASLGGGQETQYF

clone_size: many
v_call: TRBV5-1
d_call: -
j_call: TRBJ2-5
cdr3_nt: TGCGCCAGCAGCTTGGCCCCGGACCCAGGAGGGGCCCAGTACTTC
cdr3_aa: CASSLAPDPGGAQYF

clone_size: -
v_call: TRBV7-2
d_call: -
j_call: TRBJ1-2
cdr3_nt: TGTGCCAGCAGCCTGGACTGGGACTATGGCTACACCTTC
cdr3_aa: CASSLDWDYGYTF

clone_size: -
v_call: TRBV25-1
d_call: -
j_call: TRBJ1-2
cdr3_nt: TGTGCCAGCAGTGAATATTCAGAAAGCTATGGCTACACCTTC
cdr3_aa: CASSEYSESYGYTF

clone_size: -
v_call: TRBV6-1
d_call: -
j_call: TRBJ1-2
cdr3_nt: TGTGCCAGCACGGATGGGGGTGTCAGAGGGAATTATGGCTACACCTTC
cdr3_aa: CASTDGGVRGNYGYTF

clone_size: -
v_call: TRBV12-3/TRBV12-4
d_call: -
j_call: TRBJ1-1
cdr3_nt: TGTGCCAGCAGTTACGGGGGGTTGAACACTGAAGCTTTCTTT
cdr3_aa: CASSYGGLNTEAFF

clone_size: -
v_call: TRBV20-1
d_call: TRBD2
j_call: TRBJ2-5
cdr3_nt: TGCAGTGCTGACCGACTAGCGGGAGCCTTAGAGACCCAGTACTTC
cdr3_aa: CSADRLAGALETQYF

clone_size: -
v_call: TRBV20-1
d_call: TRBD2
j_call: TRBJ2-1
cdr3_nt: TGCAGTGCTACCGGGACTAGCGGGTTCCATGAGCAGTTCTTC
cdr3_aa: CSATGTSGFHEQFF

clone_size: -
v_call: TRBV6-2/TRBV6-3
d_call: -
j_call: TRBJ2-5
cdr3_nt: TGTGCCAGCAGGCGGGCGGTAGATAAGTTCTTC
cdr3_aa: CASRRAVDKFF

clone_size: -
v_call: TRBV12-3/TRBV12-4
d_call: -
j_call: TRBJ2-3
cdr3_nt: TGTGCCAGCAGTTTACAGGGGGGACCAGATACGCAGTATTTT
cdr3_aa: CASSLQGGPDTQYF

clone_size: -
v_call: TRBV6-5
d_call: TRBD1
j_call: TRBJ1-2
cdr3_nt: TGTGCCAGCAGTTACAGGACAGGGGGGTATGGCTACACCTTC
cdr3_aa: CASSYRTGGYGYTF

clone_size: -
v_call: TRBV11-2
d_call: -
j_call: TRBJ1-3
cdr3_nt: TGTGCCAGCAGCTTTTACGGAGCTGGGAACACCATATATTTT
cdr3_aa: CASSFYGAGNTIYF

clone_size: -
v_call: TRBV7-9
d_call: TRBD2
j_call: TRBJ2-7
cdr3_nt: TGTGCCAGCAGATCCACTAGCGGGACTTCCTACGAGCAGTACTTC
cdr3_aa: CASRSTSGTSYEQYF

clone_size: -
v_call: TRBV24-1
d_call: -
j_call: TRBJ2-1
cdr3_nt: TGTGCCACCAGTGATTACGGGGGAGCCGGGAGTTTCTTC
cdr3_aa: CATSDYGGAGSFF

clone_size: -
v_call: TRBV29-1
d_call: -
j_call: TRBJ2-1
cdr3_nt: TGCAGCGTGGGGGACAATGAGCAGTTCTTC
cdr3_aa: CSVGDNEQFF

clone_size: -
v_call: TRBV7-9
d_call: -
j_call: TRBJ2-1
cdr3_nt: TGTGCCAGCAGCTGGTTAAGGGGACAACCCCTATACAATGAGCAGTTCTTC
cdr3_aa: CASSWLRGQPLYNEQFF

clone_size: -
v_call: TRBV2
d_call: -
j_call: TRBJ2-5
cdr3_nt: TGTGCCAGCAGTGAAGCCCTCCTGACTAGAGAAGGGACCCAGTACTTC
cdr3_aa: CASSEALLTREGTQYF

clone_size: few
v_call: TRBV27
d_call: -
j_call: TRBJ1-1
cdr3_nt: TGTGCCAGCAGTCCAACGGCAGGACTGAACACTGAAGCTTTCTTT
cdr3_aa: CASSPTAGLNTEAFF

clone_size: -
v_call: TRBV7-2
d_call: TRBD2
j_call: TRBJ2-7
cdr3_nt: TGTGCCAGCAGCTTAGATACTAGCGGGAACTACGAGCAGTACTTC
cdr3_aa: CASSLDTSGNYEQYF

clone_size: many
v_call: TRBV10-3
d_call: -
j_call: TRBJ2-5
cdr3_nt: TGTGCCATCAGTGAGTCGATTCTTTTGGGCACGAAAGAGACCCAGTACTTC
cdr3_aa: CAISESILLGTKETQYF

clone_size: -
v_call: TRBV12-5
d_call: -
j_call: TRBJ1-1
cdr3_nt: TGTGCTAGTGGTTTGGTAATCGGGCCTCCTGGGGCCACTGAAGCTTTCTTT
cdr3_aa: CASGLVIGPPGATEAFF